This passage covers 26 T cell receptor beta chains from one sample sequenced in a study of blood T cell repertoires in COVID-19. Some clones are missing from TCRdb's copy, which holds only in-frame ones; the method was immunoSEQ multiplex PCR. The table shows 200,000 to 250,000 clones, with 85% to 90% occurring only once. The sequenced sample was PBMCs or T cells enriched from blood (not recorded which). These receptor sequences come from a man aged 25 to 40 who had recovered from COVID-19.

This chain uses TRBV10-1 with TRBJ1-4, with 7 bases matching TRBD1. The CDR3 runs 14 residues. J was trimmed by 5 bases and V by 3 bases; bases with no gene match: 3. Germline V gene lookup returns CDR1 WNHNN and CDR2 SYGVQD (reference sequence). The CDR3 is CASSDGGGNEKLFF. Written as DNA, the CDR3 is TGCGCCAGCAGTGATGGAGGGGGCAATGAAAAACTGTTTTTT.

This clone was seen a handful of times. The V gene is TRBV7-2, the J gene TRBJ2-5, with D possibly matching TRBD2 (5 bases). CDR1 is SGHTA, CDR2 FQGNSA, per germline. The CDR3 is made up of 15 amino acids. V was cut by 2 bases and J by 2 bases, with 12 bases left in between. The CDR3 bases are TGTGCCAGCAGCTTATTTCGCGGCGGGCAAGAGACCCAGTACTTC. Translated: CASSLFRGGQETQYF.

As DNA, the CDR3 is TGCAGCGCCCGACAGGGGGGGAACACTGAAGCTTTCTTT. Translation: CSARQGGNTEAFF. This rearrangement joins TRBV29-1 to TRBJ1-1, with 9 positions matching TRBD1. CDR3 length: 13 residues. V shed 7 bases and J 1 base; nucleotides not matched to a gene: 4. Germline loops: CDR1 SQVTM, CDR2 ANQGSEA.

The chain joins TRBV19 to TRBJ1-1, with a possible D match to TRBD1 (5 bases). V lost 6 bases, J lost 0 bases, and 17 bases lay in between. The V gene's germline CDR1 is LNHDA and CDR2 SQIVND (reference sequence). CDR3 size: 16 residues. For the CDR3, the DNA is TGTGCCAGTAGCCCATATGGGGCATACATGAACACTGAAGCTTTCTTT. Protein sequence: CASSPYGAYMNTEAFF. Based on the CDR3 plus reference TRBV19 and TRBJ1-1, the full variable domain is DGGITQSPKYLFRKEGQNVTLSCEQNLNHDAMYWYRQDPGQGLRLIYYSQIVNDFQKGDIAEGYSVSREKKESFPLTVTSAQKNPTAFYLCASSPYGAYMNTEAFFGQGTRLTVV.

V usage is TRBV3-1 (or the pseudogene TRBV3-2) and J usage is TRBJ2-5; 8 bases are shared with TRBD1. The CDR3 extends over 15 amino acids. The germline CDR1 and CDR2 sequences are LGHDT and YNNKEL (reference sequence). With 2 bases clipped from V and 3 bases from J, the junction kept 5 bases outside the gene matches. The DNA for the CDR3 is TGTGCCAGCAGCCAATCCTCGACAGGGGAAGAGACCCAGTACTTC. Translation gives CASSQSSTGEETQYF.

This rearrangement joins TRBV15 to TRBJ1-5, with D maybe TRBD1 (5 bases). The germline CDR1 and CDR2 sequences are LNHNV and YYDKDF (reference sequence). Trimming took off 7 bases at V and 0 bases at J, with 19 bases between the two ends. The CDR3 extends over 17 amino acids. The CDR3 loop is CATTSDPGSGSNQPQHF. The CDR3, as DNA: TGTGCCACCACCTCCGACCCAGGGTCCGGTAGCAATCAGCCCCAGCATTTT.

This clone showed up just a few times. CDR3 region: CANITTVTYNSPLHF. Here the CDR3 DNA reads TGTGCCAACATAACGACAGTAACCTATAATTCACCCCTCCACTTT. This chain connects TRBV6-9 to TRBJ1-6, with TRBD1 as a possible D gene (5 bases). Germline V CDR1 and CDR2: MNHGY, SVAAGI. The V end was cut by 10 bases, the J end by 2 bases, with 15 bases between. The CDR3 is 15 amino acids.

The DNA of the CDR3 is TGTGCCAGCAGCTTATCCTCGCGGGGACTAGCGGGAAATCAAGAGACCCAGTACTTC. The encoded protein is CASSLSSRGLAGNQETQYF. The chain has TRBV11-2 and TRBJ2-5; TRBD2 matches at 13 bases. This CDR3 has 19 residues. CDR1 SGHAT and CDR2 FQNNGV come from the germline V gene. The V gene end was trimmed by 2 bases and the J gene end by 2 bases; junction bases not matched to a gene: 11.

The rearrangement joins TRBV2 to TRBJ2-5; D may be TRBD2 (6 bases). Germline loops: CDR1 SNHLY, CDR2 FYNNEI. Trimming pared 7 bases from V and 4 bases from J, leaving 10 bases between. The CDR3 covers 12 residues. CDR3 nucleotide sequence: TGTGCCAGCACACGGGGGACAGAGACCCAGTACTTC. This sequence encodes CASTRGTETQYF.

A word on this clone: The same CDR3 arises from other DNA sequences in this sample as well. The chain is built from TRBV30 and TRBJ2-7; 10 positions match TRBD1. V dropped 2 bases and J dropped 4; count of bases not matched to a gene: 2. Germline CDR1 and CDR2: GTSNPN and SVGIG (reference sequence). The CDR3 loop spans 13 amino acids. This chain's CDR3 is CAWSRDRGYEQYF. The CDR3 coding sequence is TGTGCCTGGAGTCGGGACAGGGGTTACGAGCAGTACTTC. Combining the CDR3 with reference TRBV30 and TRBJ2-7 gives the whole variable domain SQTIHQWPATLVQPVGSPLSLECTVEGTSNPNLYWYRQAAGRGLQLLFYSVGIGQISSEVPQNLSASRPQDRQFILSSKKLLLSDSGFYLCAWSRDRGYEQYFGPGTRLTVT.

The chain combines TRBV11-2 with TRBJ2-7; 7 nucleotides agree with TRBD1. Trimming removed 0 bases from V and 1 base from J; junction bases left unmatched: 3. CDR3 length equals 15 residues. Per germline, CDR1 SGHAT and CDR2 FQNNGV. CDR3 region: CASSLDRGQSYEQYF. In DNA, the CDR3 is TGTGCCAGCAGCTTAGATCGGGGACAGTCCTACGAGCAGTACTTC.

The sample holds one count of this clone. The rearrangement links TRBV2 to TRBJ2-1; 11 bases match TRBD1. V lost 4 bases and J lost 6; bases outside the gene matches: 5. CDR1 is SNHLY and CDR2 is FYNNEI in the germline V gene. The CDR3 is 15 amino acids. CDR3 protein: CASSGDRGIGNEQFF. Here the CDR3 DNA reads TGTGCCAGCAGTGGGGACAGGGGGATCGGCAATGAGCAGTTCTTC.

The J gene is TRBJ1-1, the V gene TRBV27; no definite D call. Trimming left V 5 bases short and J 0 bases short, with 22 bases between. This CDR3 comprises 18 residues. Germline loops: CDR1 MNHEY, CDR2 SMNVEV (reference sequence). The DNA for the CDR3 is TGTGCCAGCAGTACACAGAGTGGAGGCCTAGCTTTGAACACTGAAGCTTTCTTT. Its protein product is CASSTQSGGLALNTEAFF.

This clone was seen only once. CDR3 DNA sequence: TGCGCCAGCAGCCCACCCGACAGGAACACTGAAGCTTTCTTT. It codes for CASSPPDRNTEAFF. This chain joins TRBV4-1 and TRBJ1-1; TRBD1 might be the D (5 bases). The CDR3 contains 14 residues. Between the trimmed V and J ends, which lost 4 bases and 1 base, there was a span of 10 bases. CDR1 and CDR2 (germline): MGHRA, YSYEKL.

The rearrangement uses TRBV15 and TRBJ2-2, with TRBD1 identical over 8 bases. The length of the CDR3 is 17 residues. The germline gives CDR1 LNHNV, CDR2 YYDKDF (reference sequence). After removal of 0 bases from V and 1 base from J, the junction contained 4 bases not matched to a gene. The CDR3 reads CATSRDFGQGNTGELFF. CDR3 sequence (DNA): TGTGCCACCAGCAGAGATTTCGGACAGGGGAACACCGGGGAGCTGTTTTTT.

V and J are TRBV24-1 and TRBJ2-2; 9 bases are shared with TRBD1. The CDR3 consists of 15 residues. The J segment lost 5 bases and the V segment lost 7 bases, leaving 7 bases of the junction unmatched. CDR1 is KGHDR, CDR2 SFDVKD, per germline. The CDR3 nucleotides read TGTGCCACCAGGGACGGAGGACAGGGGACCGGGGAGCTGTTTTTT. It specifies CATRDGGQGTGELFF.

V usage is TRBV7-9 and J usage is TRBJ2-5; D might be TRBD2 (6 bases). The CDR3 runs 14 residues. Germline V lookup: CDR1 SEHNR, CDR2 FQNEAQ (reference sequence). V was cut by 6 bases and J by 5 bases, with 16 bases left in between. The CDR3, as DNA: TGTGCCAGCAGGGGTGGCACTAGCTTGGAGACCCAGTACTTC. This codes for CASRGGTSLETQYF.

This clone is a singleton in its sample. This chain uses TRBV7-9 with TRBJ2-1; 7 bases map to TRBD1. Per the germline V gene, CDR1 is SEHNR and CDR2 is FQNEAQ (reference sequence). CDR3 length equals 15 residues. V shed 0 bases, J shed 10 bases, and the junction held 9 bases outside the gene matches. CDR3 coding DNA: TGTGCCAGCAGCTTAGCTACTTTCCGGGACAGCGAGCAGTTCTTC. It specifies CASSLATFRDSEQFF.

The table lists this clone with a few counts. The chain couples TRBV7-8 to TRBJ2-7; 8 bases agree with TRBD2. The CDR3 runs to 17 residues. CDR1 SGHVS and CDR2 FQNEAQ come from the germline V gene. J lost 1 base, V lost 4 bases, and 12 bases had no gene match. CDR3 in amino acids: CASSSGRGGPPSYEQYF. The CDR3 nucleotides are TGTGCCAGCAGCTCCGGGAGGGGGGGTCCACCTTCCTACGAGCAGTACTTC.

This clone was seen only once. The rearrangement joins TRBV28 to TRBJ1-1, with D hard to call. Germline V gene lookup returns CDR1 MDHEN and CDR2 SYDVKM. CDR3 length: 10 residues. The V and J ends lost 7 bases and 2 bases respectively, with 2 bases between them. This chain's CDR3 is CASTNTEAFF. CDR3 nucleotides: TGTGCCAGCACAAACACTGAAGCTTTCTTT.

V usage is TRBV5-5 and J usage is TRBJ1-2; 7 nucleotides match TRBD1. With V trimmed by 3 bases and J by 4 bases, 9 bases remained unmatched. Looked up from germline, CDR1 is SGHKS and CDR2 is YYEKEE (reference sequence). This CDR3 spans 15 amino acids. The CDR3 is CASSSSTGPLYGYTF. CDR3 nucleotide sequence: TGTGCCAGCAGCTCCTCGACAGGGCCCCTCTATGGCTACACCTTC.

The CDR3 nucleotides are TGTGCCAGCAGTCGTCAGGCAGGGGCCGCAGATACGCAGTATTTT. Protein product: CASSRQAGAADTQYF. The chain couples TRBV6-5 to TRBJ2-3, with D possibly being TRBD1 (6 bases). Germline CDR1 is MNHEY and CDR2 is SVGAGI. The CDR3 loop spans 15 amino acids. Trimming cost V 5 bases and J 4 bases, with 16 bases left between them.

This clone was seen a single time. The chain joins TRBV6-2 or TRBV6-3 to TRBJ2-7, with TRBD2 matching 7 bases. V lost 5 bases and J lost 3; bases outside the gene matches: 10. The CDR3 extends over 15 amino acids. The germline CDR1 and CDR2 sequences are MNHEY and SVGEGT. CDR3 in amino acids: CASSHIRLAFYEQYF. The CDR3 coding sequence is TGTGCCAGCAGTCATATTCGACTAGCCTTCTACGAGCAGTACTTC.

The count of this clone is one. The chain has TRBV5-1 and TRBJ2-7, with D possibly TRBD1 on 6 matching bases. The V and J ends lost 7 bases and 2 bases respectively, with 16 bases between them. This CDR3 region has 14 residues. The germline CDR1 and CDR2 sequences are SGHRS and YFSETQ. The DNA for the CDR3 is TGCGCCAGCGGATCCGGGACACCGACCTACGAGCAGTACTTC. This sequence encodes CASGSGTPTYEQYF. The variable domain in full, completed from reference TRBV5-1 and TRBJ2-7, reads KAGVTQTPRYLIKTRGQQVTLSCSPISGHRSVSWYQQTPGQGLQFLFEYFSETQRNKGNFPGRFSGRQFSNSRSEMNVSTLELGDSALYLCASGSGTPTYEQYFGPGTRLTVT.

This clone showed up just once. This chain joins TRBV3-1 (or the pseudogene TRBV3-2) and TRBJ2-7; 13 bases map to TRBD2. Germline values: CDR1 LGHDT, CDR2 YNNKEL (reference sequence). The length of the CDR3 is 14 residues. V lost 8 bases, J lost 5 bases, and 6 bases stayed unmatched. The CDR3 loop reads CASARTSGSHEQYF. CDR3 in DNA: TGTGCCAGCGCCCGGACTAGCGGGAGCCACGAGCAGTACTTC.

The V call is TRBV5-1, the J call TRBJ2-7; 7 bases are shared with TRBD2. In germline, CDR1 is SGHRS, CDR2 YFSETQ. CDR3 length: 15 amino acids. Unmatched junction bases numbered 8, after V lost 4 bases and J lost 1 base. CDR3 loop: CASSREAGLSYEQYF. The CDR3, as DNA: TGCGCCAGCAGCCGGGAGGCAGGGTTATCCTACGAGCAGTACTTC.